What follows are 26 T cell receptor beta chains derived from one specimen sequenced in a study of T cell responses to AZD1222 COVID-19 vaccine. TCRdb keeps only in-frame clones here, not all; method: immunoSEQ multiplex PCR. The sample includes some 150,000 clones, 85% to 95% of them seen just once. Sequenced material: peripheral blood, taken 28 days after the second AZD1222 dose. These TCRs come from an adult who received the AZD1222 COVID-19 vaccine.

The genes are TRBV27 and TRBJ1-1; D is unresolved. The V gene lost 3 bases and the J gene lost 2 bases, with 7 bases spanning the gap. Germline CDR1 and CDR2: MNHEY and SMNVEV (reference sequence). This CDR3 is 13 amino acids long. The CDR3 DNA sequence: TGTGCCAGCAGTTTTAAGGGAAACACTGAAGCTTTCTTT. This translates into CASSFKGNTEAFF.

This clone was detected a few times. Written as DNA, the CDR3 is TGTGCCAGCAGTTTAGTAGCGGGAGACTTCGGGGAGCTGTTTTTT. Translation gives CASSLVAGDFGELFF. The chain has TRBV28 and TRBJ2-2, with 9 bases that match TRBD2. The CDR3 is 15 residues long. The V gene's germline CDR1 is MDHEN and CDR2 SYDVKM. With V trimmed by 2 bases and J by 7 bases, 5 bases remained unmatched. Supplemented by reference TRBV28 and TRBJ2-2, the full variable domain reads DVKVTQSSRYLVKRTGEKVFLECVQDMDHENMFWYRQDPGLGLRLIYFSYDVKMKEKGDIPEGYSVSREKKERFSLILESASTNQTSMYLCASSLVAGDFGELFFGEGSRLTVL.

This clone was observed a single time. CDR3 sequence reads: CASSPPSGNADEKLFF. The CDR3 coding sequence is TGTGCCAGCTCACCACCGTCAGGGAATGCGGATGAAAAACTGTTTTTT. The chain couples TRBV18 to TRBJ1-4; D is perhaps TRBD1 (5 bases). This CDR3 region has 16 residues. The V gene's germline CDR1 is KGHSH and CDR2 LQKENI. With 0 bases removed from V and 6 bases from J, the gap between germline ends came to 14 bases. Variable domain in full (rest from reference TRBV18 and TRBJ1-4): NAGVMQNPRHLVRRRGQEARLRCSPMKGHSHVYWYRQLPEEGLKFMVYLQKENIIDESGMPKERFSAEFPKEGPSILRIQQVVRGDSAAYFCASSPPSGNADEKLFFGSGTQLSVL.

This chain links TRBV2 with TRBJ2-7; no firm D call. From germline, CDR1 is SNHLY and CDR2 FYNNEI. The V end lost 10 bases, the J end lost 2 bases, and 6 bases lay between the germline ends. There are 10 residues in the CDR3. CDR3 loop: CATGAYEQYF. The DNA for the CDR3 is TGTGCCACTGGGGCCTACGAGCAGTACTTC.

This clone was counted once. V usage is TRBV13 and J usage is TRBJ2-1; 12 bases agree with TRBD2. CDR1 and CDR2 from the germline V gene are PRHDT and FYEKMQ (reference sequence). The CDR3 consists of 15 residues. Germline trimming cut 5 bases from V and 5 bases from J; bases unmatched to any gene: 4. In DNA, the CDR3 is TGTGCCAGCAGCGATCTAGCGGGAGGGAACAATGAGCAGTTCTTC. Translating it yields CASSDLAGGNNEQFF.

The rearrangement joins TRBV7-9 to TRBJ1-2; TRBD1 aligns across 8 bases. V dropped 1 base and J dropped 2; count of bases not matched to a gene: 3. This CDR3 contains 15 residues. Looked up from germline, CDR1 is SEHNR and CDR2 is FQNEAQ (reference sequence). CDR3 nucleotides: TGTGCCAGCAGCTTAGGGTGGACAGGGAACTATGGCTACACCTTC. Translation: CASSLGWTGNYGYTF.

The chain is built from TRBV30 and TRBJ2-1; 7 positions match TRBD2. V lost 7 bases to trimming and J lost 3 bases; unmatched junction nucleotides: 12. This CDR3 region has 15 residues. Looked up from germline, CDR1 is GTSNPN and CDR2 is SVGIG (reference sequence). CDR3 loop: CASLWGGINYNEQFF. In nucleotides, the CDR3 is TGTGCCTCACTCTGGGGGGGAATTAACTACAATGAGCAGTTCTTC.

This clone was detected only once. The genes are TRBV4-1 and TRBJ1-2; D possibly corresponds to TRBD1 (6 bases). V was pared by 3 bases and J by 4 bases, with 12 bases between. The CDR3 has 14 residues. The germline V gene has CDR1 MGHRA and CDR2 YSYEKL. In nucleotides, the CDR3 is TGCGCCAGCAGCCATGGGCAGGGGTTCTATGGCTACACCTTC. Its protein is CASSHGQGFYGYTF.

The chain uses TRBV5-1 and TRBJ1-2; TRBD1 is a possible D gene (5 bases). The CDR3 totals 13 residues. V lost 6 bases and J lost 8, with 17 bases in between. CDR1 and CDR2 from the germline V gene are SGHRS and YFSETQ. Here the CDR3 DNA reads TGCGCCAGCACCGCGGGCAGGGCTAACGGCTACACCTTC. It translates to CASTAGRANGYTF. Complete variable domain (other parts from reference TRBV5-1 and TRBJ1-2): KAGVTQTPRYLIKTRGQQVTLSCSPISGHRSVSWYQQTPGQGLQFLFEYFSETQRNKGNFPGRFSGRQFSNSRSEMNVSTLELGDSALYLCASTAGRANGYTFGSGTRLTVV.

The chain links TRBV28 to TRBJ1-6; 7 bases map to TRBD1. CDR1 is MDHEN and CDR2 is SYDVKM in the germline V gene. CDR3 length: 12 amino acids. V trimming: 4 bases; J trimming: 13 bases; junction bases outside the gene matches: 4. In DNA form, the CDR3 reads TGTGCCAGCAGTTCAGGAGGGGGCCCCCTCCACTTT. This sequence encodes CASSSGGGPLHF.

The CDR3 DNA reads as TGTGCCGGCCGAAAGAACACCGGGGAGCTGTTTTTT. It codes for CAGRKNTGELFF. The J gene is TRBJ2-2, the V gene TRBV6-5; D is unclear. Germline CDR1 and CDR2: MNHEY and SVGAGI. V was clipped by 11 bases and J by 1 base, with 8 bases between them. The CDR3 consists of 12 residues.

The rearrangement links TRBV3-1 (or the pseudogene TRBV3-2) to TRBJ2-7; 11 bases match TRBD2. CDR1 is LGHDT and CDR2 is YNNKEL in the germline V gene (reference sequence). The CDR3 is made up of 15 amino acids. V was clipped by 1 base and J by 3 bases; unmatched bases: 2. Here the CDR3 reads CASSQGLAGGYEQYF. In nucleotides, the CDR3 is TGTGCCAGCAGCCAAGGGCTAGCGGGGGGCTACGAGCAGTACTTC.

This chain links TRBV10-2 with TRBJ2-2; 9 bases are a match to TRBD1. Per the germline V gene, CDR1 is WSHSY and CDR2 is SAAADI. This CDR3 has 14 amino acids. Germline trimming cut 6 bases from V and 5 bases from J; bases unmatched to any gene: 4. Here the CDR3 reads CASSRTGETGELFF. CDR3 bases: TGCGCCAGCAGCAGGACAGGGGAGACCGGGGAGCTGTTTTTT.

This chain links TRBV7-9 with TRBJ2-7, with 9 nucleotides matching TRBD1. Germline V gene data show CDR1 as SEHNR and CDR2 as FQNEAQ (reference sequence). The CDR3 extends over 15 amino acids. V shed 5 bases, J shed 1 base, and the junction held 6 bases outside the gene matches. The CDR3 DNA is TGTGCCAGCAGCCTGGGACAGGGACGGTCCTACGAGCAGTACTTC. It is translated as CASSLGQGRSYEQYF.

This clone occurred once. The rearrangement uses TRBV6-4 and TRBJ2-2, with unresolved D. Per the germline V gene, CDR1 is MRHNA and CDR2 is SNTAGT. The CDR3 loop spans 14 amino acids. Trimming removed 6 bases from V and 0 bases from J, with 8 bases in between. The CDR3 loop reads CASSEHPNTGELFF. The CDR3 region has the DNA TGTGCCAGCAGCGAACACCCGAACACCGGGGAGCTGTTTTTT.

This CDR3 reads CASSLGTGDYGYTF. CDR3 nucleotide sequence: TGCGCCAGCAGCTTGGGGACAGGGGACTATGGCTACACCTTC. J is TRBJ1-2 and V is TRBV5-1, with 9 bases lining up with TRBD1. The CDR3 consists of 14 residues. Germline CDR1 reads SGHRS; CDR2 reads YFSETQ. V lost 0 bases, J lost 3 bases, and 0 bases stayed unmatched.

This clone appeared many times. The chain recombines TRBV7-9 with TRBJ2-2; a possible D gene is TRBD2 (6 bases). CDR1 SEHNR and CDR2 FQNEAQ come from the germline V gene (reference sequence). V lost 2 bases, J lost 1 base, and 17 bases lay in between. The CDR3 is made up of 18 amino acids. The CDR3 nucleotides read TGTGCCAGCAGCTTATTAGGAGAAGGGACTTGGAACACCGGGGAGCTGTTTTTT. This gives the protein CASSLLGEGTWNTGELFF.

This chain links TRBV6-2 or TRBV6-3 with TRBJ2-7; D gene ambiguous. The germline gives CDR1 MNHEY, CDR2 SVGEGT. CDR3 length: 14 residues. V shed 0 bases and J shed 1 base, with 7 bases lying between them. This chain's CDR3 is CASSYSRRSYEQYF. The CDR3 DNA sequence: TGTGCCAGCAGTTACTCTAGAAGATCCTACGAGCAGTACTTC.

This chain joins TRBV12-3 or TRBV12-4 and TRBJ1-4; unclear D gene. The V end was cut by 3 bases, the J end by 8 bases, with 7 bases between. This CDR3 is 12 amino acids long. CDR3 amino acids: CASSFRSEKLFF. The CDR3 DNA follows: TGTGCCAGCAGTTTCAGATCGGAAAAACTGTTTTTT.

The chain carries TRBV30 and TRBJ2-1, with 7 bases fitting TRBD1. Losses at the gene ends were 3 bases for V and 3 bases for J; bases not matched to a gene: 8. The CDR3 has 15 residues. Germline V gene data show CDR1 as GTSNPN and CDR2 as SVGIG (reference sequence). This chain's CDR3 is CAWRKEQGNYNEQFF. CDR3 sequence (DNA): TGTGCCTGGAGGAAAGAACAGGGGAACTACAATGAGCAGTTCTTC. Together with reference TRBV30 and TRBJ2-1, the CDR3 gives the full variable domain: SQTIHQWPATLVQPVGSPLSLECTVEGTSNPNLYWYRQAAGRGLQLLFYSVGIGQISSEVPQNLSASRPQDRQFILSSKKLLLSDSGFYLCAWRKEQGNYNEQFFGPGTRLTVL.

The V call is TRBV5-6, the J call TRBJ1-2; weak D call: TRBD1 (5 bases). The CDR3 sequence is 13 residues long. Trimming cost V 4 bases and J 6 bases, with 13 bases left between them. Per germline, CDR1 SGHDT and CDR2 YYEEEE. CDR3 coding DNA: TGTGCCAGCAGCCCGGGGGTGGGAAATGGCTACACCTTC. Protein product: CASSPGVGNGYTF.

This chain connects TRBV7-9 to TRBJ1-6, with D unresolved. The germline gives CDR1 SEHNR, CDR2 FQNEAQ (reference sequence). CDR3 length: 17 amino acids. V lost 5 bases, J lost 0 bases, and 14 bases lay in between. CDR3 sequence: CASSQGLRSSYNSPLHF. The CDR3 DNA sequence: TGTGCCAGCAGCCAAGGACTGAGGAGCTCCTATAATTCACCCCTCCACTTT.

This chain uses TRBV27 with TRBJ2-1, with 11 bases identical to TRBD2. This CDR3 contains 15 residues. Germline V gene lookup returns CDR1 MNHEY and CDR2 SMNVEV (reference sequence). J lost 4 bases, V lost 5 bases, and 4 bases had no gene match. This CDR3 reads CASSPIAGGYNEQFF. The CDR3 DNA sequence: TGTGCCAGCAGTCCGATAGCGGGAGGGTACAATGAGCAGTTCTTC.

This rearrangement joins TRBV5-1 to TRBJ1-2, with a tentative D call TRBD1 (5 bases). Germline V gives CDR1 SGHRS, CDR2 YFSETQ. With 0 bases removed from V and 6 bases from J, the gap between germline ends came to 15 bases. The CDR3 consists of 15 residues. The CDR3 here is CASSLDWGIRDGYTF. DNA of the CDR3: TGCGCCAGCAGCTTGGACTGGGGGATCAGGGATGGCTACACCTTC.

V gene TRBV21-1 combines with J gene TRBJ1-2. TRBV21-1 is deemed a pseudogene. There are 14 residues in the CDR3. This CDR3 is CASSRRGSLGGYTF. CDR3 bases: TGTGCCAGCAGCCGCCGGGGATCCCTTGGTGGCTACACCTTC.

The genes are TRBV10-2 and TRBJ1-5; perhaps TRBD1 as D (6 bases). This CDR3 has 15 residues. Germline values: CDR1 WSHSY, CDR2 SAAADI. Trimming left V 6 bases short and J 3 bases short, with 15 bases between. CDR3 DNA sequence: TGCGCCAGCAGGCAGGGGCTTGGGGACAATCAGCCCCAGCATTTT. This gives the protein CASRQGLGDNQPQHF.